Below, one TCR beta chain is given with its context. What it binds is not known. The data originate from a study of T cells after yellow fever vaccination. Findings and caveats of the study: There was a small share of clonotypes that showed up in both the CD4 and CD8 compartments. Most primary-vaccination clones reappeared after the booster (less than 98% CD4, approximately 88% CD8).

In germline, CDR1 is DFQATT, CDR2 SNEGSKA (reference sequence). V was clipped by 1 base and J by 4 bases; unmatched bases: 7. The CDR3 consists of 15 residues. Template-switching 5'RACE yielded the TCR cDNA; a universal primer site and UMIs were added in the process. From the 5' RACE reads, TCRdb called clonotypes with MiXCR, one entry per CDR3 protein. The top ten hold approximately 0.85% of the sample, which has 240,000 or so distinct CDR3 sequences, about 7% seen once. The rearrangement joins TRBV20-1 to TRBJ2-1, with 7 bases matching TRBD1. This TCR derives from a man between 25 and 39 years old who received the YFV17D yellow fever vaccine. The sequencing used CD4+ T cells sorted from PBMCs, collected 15 days after the yellow fever booster vaccination. For the CDR3, the DNA is TGCAGTGCTAGAGTACGGGCAGGGGGATACAATGAGCAGTTCTTC. It yields the protein CSARVRAGGYNEQFF.